The next 26 T cell receptor beta chains were all read from a single sample in a study of vaccination and CD4 T cells after COVID-19. The antigens these receptors bind are not known. Sequence data for DNA of cultured CD4+ T cells were generated by the Oncomine TCR Beta short-read assay. Each CDR3 protein gets one entry after TCRdb re-called the PCR reads with MiXCR. The sample carries about 3,500 distinct CDR3 sequences, under 20% recorded once. As to treatment: roughly 10-day PBMC culture with coronavirus spike peptide pools or control peptides (ViraFEST assay). Material: CD4+ T cells from blood, cultured in vitro. These receptors were collected from a human donor who had recovered from COVID-19.

The table lists this clonotype with a few counts. The CDR3 reads CASSYSSGMNTIYF. In DNA form, the CDR3 reads TGTGCCAGCAGTTACTCATCTGGGATGAACACCATATATTTT. This chain uses TRBV6-5 with TRBJ1-3; D remains ambiguous. The CDR3 loop spans 14 amino acids. Per the germline V gene, CDR1 is MNHEY and CDR2 is SVGAGI. Trimming left V 0 bases short and J 7 bases short, with 10 bases between.

The chain has TRBV3-1 and TRBJ2-7; possible D gene TRBD2, 5 bases. Trimming left V 3 bases short and J 2 bases short, with 8 bases between. Germline V gene data show CDR1 as LGHDT and CDR2 as YNNKEL (reference sequence). The CDR3 is made up of 13 amino acids. This chain's CDR3 is CASSQYGTYEQYF. DNA for the CDR3: TGTGCCAGCAGCCAGTACGGGACCTACGAGCAGTACTTC.

This chain uses TRBV6-1 with TRBJ1-1; the D gene is possibly TRBD1 (5 bases). CDR1 is MNHNS and CDR2 is SASEGT in the germline V gene. Trimming removed 7 bases at V and 1 base at J, with 16 bases between. The CDR3 runs 15 residues. The DNA of the CDR3 is TGTGCCAGCACCCCAGGGACCCTCAGGAACACTGAAGCTTTCTTT. Protein sequence: CASTPGTLRNTEAFF.

This clonotype has more than one count but fewer than ten. V usage is TRBV20-1 and J usage is TRBJ2-1; TRBD2 aligns across 11 bases. The CDR3 extends over 17 amino acids. Looked up from germline, CDR1 is DFQATT and CDR2 is SNEGSKA (reference sequence). The J segment lost 1 base and the V segment lost 5 bases, leaving 10 bases of the junction unmatched. The DNA for the CDR3 is TGCAGTGCTTACCCCGCTAGCGGGGGGACTTCCTACAATGAGCAGTTCTTC. Translating it yields CSAYPASGGTSYNEQFF.

This rearrangement joins TRBV2 to TRBJ2-1; 12 nucleotides line up with TRBD2. V was pared by 5 bases and J by 3 bases, with 5 bases of the junction left unmatched. The CDR3 runs 16 residues. The germline CDR1 and CDR2 sequences are SNHLY and FYNNEI. CDR3 amino acids: CASSPLAGGLYNEQFF. The DNA for the CDR3 is TGTGCCAGCAGTCCTCTAGCGGGGGGGCTCTACAATGAGCAGTTCTTC.

This clonotype turned up a few times. The V and J genes are TRBV30 and TRBJ1-2; 9 bases match TRBD1. With 1 base clipped from V and 10 bases from J, the junction kept 7 bases outside the gene matches. This CDR3 region has 13 residues. Germline lookup yields CDR1 GTSNPN and CDR2 SVGIG (reference sequence). CDR3 coding DNA: TGTGCCTGGAGTGGAGGGACAGGGCGGCTCTACACCTTC. It translates to CAWSGGTGRLYTF.

J is TRBJ2-6 and V is TRBV5-5, with TRBD1 matching 8 bases. The junction had 9 bases not matched to a gene; V was cut back by 0 bases and J by 4 bases. Per germline, CDR1 SGHKS and CDR2 YYEKEE (reference sequence). The CDR3 sequence is 18 residues long. The CDR3 is CASSLAPTGAGGANVLTF. For the CDR3, the DNA is TGTGCCAGCAGCTTGGCGCCGACAGGGGCGGGGGGGGCCAACGTCCTGACTTTC.

The CDR3: CAWSGDPRYNSPLHF. Written as DNA, the CDR3 is TGTGCCTGGAGTGGGGACCCGAGGTATAATTCACCCCTCCACTTT. The rearrangement uses TRBV30 and TRBJ1-6; tentative D call: TRBD1 (5 bases). The CDR3 consists of 15 residues. With 1 base removed from V and 4 bases from J, the gap between germline ends came to 11 bases. The V gene's germline CDR1 is GTSNPN and CDR2 SVGIG (reference sequence).

There are a few counts of this clonotype. This chain links TRBV6-1 with TRBJ1-5; 8 bases match TRBD1. Germline values: CDR1 MNHNS, CDR2 SASEGT. There are 14 residues in the CDR3. Trimming cost V 8 bases and J 6 bases; bases outside gene matches: 9. The CDR3 protein is CASGTTGAIQPQHF. CDR3 DNA: TGTGCCAGCGGGACGACAGGGGCGATTCAGCCCCAGCATTTT.

This chain uses TRBV5-1 with TRBJ2-5; D gene ambiguous. CDR3 length equals 13 residues. V was trimmed by 0 bases and J by 5 bases, leaving 8 bases between them. Germline V gene data show CDR1 as SGHRS and CDR2 as YFSETQ. CDR3 DNA: TGCGCCAGCAGCTTGGTTCTAGGGGAGACCCAGTACTTC. Protein sequence: CASSLVLGETQYF.

This clonotype appeared a few times. The V call is TRBV2, the J call TRBJ2-1; D ambiguous. The V gene's germline CDR1 is SNHLY and CDR2 FYNNEI. The CDR3 loop spans 13 amino acids. Trimming removed 6 bases at V and 1 base at J, with 7 bases between. The CDR3 DNA follows: TGTGCCAGCAGGGCGAGGTCCTACAATGAGCAGTTCTTC. The encoded protein is CASRARSYNEQFF.

This rearrangement joins TRBV19 to TRBJ2-3, with 8 bases that match TRBD2. CDR3 size: 17 residues. V lost 5 bases and J lost 0; bases outside the gene matches: 10. Germline CDR1 reads LNHDA; CDR2 reads SQIVND (reference sequence). The CDR3, as DNA: TGTGCCAGTAGTGGGTTCGGGGGGGCAACCAGCACAGATACGCAGTATTTT. Its protein product is CASSGFGGATSTDTQYF.

The J gene is TRBJ2-2, the V gene TRBV9; the D call may be TRBD1 or TRBD2 (5 bases each). Trimming stripped 3 bases from V and 7 bases from J, with 19 bases between. The CDR3 extends over 16 amino acids. From germline, CDR1 is SGDLS and CDR2 YYNGEE. The CDR3 DNA reads TGTGCCAGCAGCGGGGGGTATAGGGTGCCCGGCGGGGAGCTGTTTTTT. It codes for CASSGGYRVPGGELFF.

This clonotype was seen more than once but under ten times. V gene TRBV12-3 or TRBV12-4 combines with J gene TRBJ2-1; 10 bases match TRBD2. There are 13 residues in the CDR3. V trimming: 6 bases; J trimming: 9 bases; junction bases outside the gene matches: 5. The CDR3 bases are TGTGCCAGCAGCTCTAGCGGGGGCGGTGAGCAGTTCTTC. This encodes CASSSSGGGEQFF.

By proportion, this clonotype is medium-sized. The chain has TRBV25-1 and TRBJ2-1, with D possibly TRBD1 on 6 matching bases. The V end lost 8 bases, the J end lost 4 bases, and 6 bases lay between the germline ends. This CDR3 is built from 11 residues. Germline V gene sequence: CDR1 MGHDK, CDR2 SYGVNS. Here the CDR3 reads CASDRYNEQFF. Here the CDR3 DNA reads TGTGCCAGCGACAGGTACAATGAGCAGTTCTTC.

This clonotype was detected a few times. This chain joins TRBV5-1 and TRBJ1-5, with D perhaps TRBD1 (6 bases). The CDR3 loop spans 15 amino acids. CDR1 is SGHRS, CDR2 YFSETQ, per germline. The V and J ends lost 4 bases and 3 bases respectively, with 14 bases between them. The CDR3 is CASSPDTGHNQPQHF. The CDR3 DNA reads as TGCGCCAGCAGCCCGGACACAGGGCACAATCAGCCCCAGCATTTT.

The CDR3 bases are TGTGCCAGCAGCCCTCTAGTAGCCAAAAACATTCAGTACTTC. Amino acids: CASSPLVAKNIQYF. The chain is built from TRBV5-6 and TRBJ2-4; D is unresolved. The CDR3 length is 14 residues. The V gene lost 4 bases and the J gene lost 0 bases, with 8 bases spanning the gap. Germline loops: CDR1 SGHDT, CDR2 YYEEEE.

The chain has TRBV30 and TRBJ1-1; D perhaps matches TRBD1 (5 bases). The CDR3 is made up of 13 amino acids. Germline V gives CDR1 GTSNPN, CDR2 SVGIG (reference sequence). Trimming pared 0 bases from V and 5 bases from J, leaving 10 bases between. CDR3 protein: CAWSVQEGTEAFF. DNA for the CDR3: TGTGCCTGGAGTGTACAGGAGGGAACTGAAGCTTTCTTT. Full variable domain (missing parts from reference TRBV30 and TRBJ1-1): SQTIHQWPATLVQPVGSPLSLECTVEGTSNPNLYWYRQAAGRGLQLLFYSVGIGQISSEVPQNLSASRPQDRQFILSSKKLLLSDSGFYLCAWSVQEGTEAFFGQGTRLTVV.

The gene calls are TRBV4-2 and TRBJ2-1; D gene ambiguous. CDR3 length: 16 amino acids. The ends were cut back, 0 bases at V and 0 bases at J, with 9 bases in the middle. Germline values: CDR1 LGHNA, CDR2 YNFKEQ. For the CDR3, the DNA is TGTGCCAGCAGCCAAGAAGCATTCGGCTCCTACAATGAGCAGTTCTTC. Protein: CASSQEAFGSYNEQFF.

The genes are TRBV6-1 and TRBJ1-2; 9 bases are a match to TRBD1. This CDR3 comprises 15 residues. The ends lost 6 bases at V and 5 bases at J; junction bases unmatched: 10. The germline V gene encodes CDR1 MNHNS and CDR2 SASEGT. This chain's CDR3 is CASSSNIDRGYGYTF. The CDR3 region has the DNA TGTGCCAGCAGCTCCAATATCGACAGGGGGTATGGCTACACCTTC.

By frequency in the sample, this clonotype is medium-sized. J is TRBJ1-2 and V is TRBV6-1, with 8 positions matching TRBD1. This CDR3 contains 13 residues. V lost 0 bases to trimming and J lost 8 bases; unmatched junction nucleotides: 2. Germline-derived CDR1 and CDR2 are MNHNS and SASEGT. CDR3 in DNA: TGTGCCAGCAGTGAAGCGACAGGGGAAGGCTACACCTTC. Amino acid sequence: CASSEATGEGYTF.

This chain links TRBV20-1 with TRBJ2-1; tentatively, D is TRBD1 (5 bases). V lost 0 bases, J lost 1 base, and 10 bases lay in between. Per the germline V gene, CDR1 is DFQATT and CDR2 is SNEGSKA (reference sequence). The CDR3 runs 15 residues. The CDR3 sequence: CSARDFRDSYNEQFF. CDR3 in DNA: TGCAGTGCTAGAGATTTCAGGGATTCCTACAATGAGCAGTTCTTC.

Only a few counts were recorded for this clonotype. The chain employs TRBV30 and TRBJ2-2; D possibly corresponds to TRBD1 (5 bases). CDR1 GTSNPN and CDR2 SVGIG come from the germline V gene (reference sequence). Trimming took off 5 bases at V and 0 bases at J, with 10 bases between the two ends. The CDR3 contains 14 residues. The CDR3 nucleotides read TGTGCCTGGGGAGACAGTCCGAACACCGGGGAGCTGTTTTTT. Translating gives CAWGDSPNTGELFF.

In this sample, this clonotype is medium-sized. The gene calls are TRBV5-1 and TRBJ1-2, with TRBD1 matching over 7 bases. Germline V lookup: CDR1 SGHRS, CDR2 YFSETQ. CDR3 size: 15 residues. The ends lost 0 bases at V and 7 bases at J; junction bases unmatched: 9. The CDR3 sequence is CASSLGDRAGAGYTF. CDR3 nucleotides: TGCGCCAGCAGCTTGGGCGACAGGGCGGGGGCTGGCTACACCTTC.

This clonotype appeared a single time. The gene calls are TRBV6-1 and TRBJ1-4; possibly TRBD1 for D (6 bases). V lost 7 bases, J lost 5 bases, and 17 bases lay in between. CDR3 length: 15 residues. In germline, CDR1 is MNHNS, CDR2 SASEGT. CDR3 nucleotides: TGTGCCAGCACCCAGAGACAGGATCCAAATGAAAAACTGTTTTTT. It translates to CASTQRQDPNEKLFF.

This clonotype is large (0.1 to 1%) in the sample. The chain recombines TRBV6-1 with TRBJ1-5; D uncertain. Germline CDR1 is MNHNS and CDR2 is SASEGT. This CDR3 spans 12 amino acids. The V end was cut by 1 base, the J end by 2 bases, with 0 bases between. CDR3 sequence (DNA): TGTGCCAGCAGTGAAGGCAATCAGCCCCAGCATTTT. As protein: CASSEGNQPQHF.